A single TCR beta chain is shown here with its context. This specimen comes from a study of tissue T cells after allogeneic stem cell transplantation. In germline, CDR1 is LGHDT, CDR2 YNNKEL (reference sequence). The CDR3 extends over 12 amino acids. Trimming cost V 8 bases and J 7 bases, with 15 bases left between them. CDR3 sequences, V/J genes, frequencies and template counts came from survey-depth TCRbeta sequencing. Some clones are missing from TCRdb's copy, which holds only in-frame ones; the method was immunoSEQ multiplex PCR. The sample has about 4,300 clones; roughly 66% are singletons. The chain joins TRBV3-1 (or the pseudogene TRBV3-2) to TRBJ2-7, with D maybe TRBD1 (6 bases). The sequence derives from a male donor at least 60 years old with lung cancer. The material sequenced was left colon tissue, taken at autopsy. The CDR3: CASEGHRWEQYF. The CDR3 coding sequence is TGTGCCAGCGAGGGACATCGGTGGGAGCAGTACTTC.